A single sample gave rise to the 25 T cell receptor beta chains below, sequenced in a study of blood T cell repertoires in COVID-19. Produced via immunoSEQ multiplex PCR; TCRdb's table is partial and in-frame only. The profile covers 170,000 or so clones, with approximately 88% appearing a single time and 9% to 10% taken by the ten largest. The specimen was PBMCs or T cells enriched from blood (not recorded which). The receptor source for this set is a woman aged 18-35 years who had recovered from COVID-19.

This chain connects TRBV2 to TRBJ2-3; TRBD2 aligns across 9 bases. The V gene end was trimmed by 8 bases and the J gene end by 1 base; junction bases not matched to a gene: 4. The germline V gene has CDR1 SNHLY and CDR2 FYNNEI. The CDR3 is 14 residues long. CDR3 in amino acids: CASGRLAGTDTQYF. The CDR3 nucleotides read TGTGCCAGCGGACGACTAGCGGGCACAGATACGCAGTATTTT. The variable domain in full, completed from reference TRBV2 and TRBJ2-3, reads EPEVTQTPSHQVTQMGQEVILRCVPISNHLYFYWYRQILGQKVEFLVSFYNNEISEKSEIFDDQFSVERPDGSNFTLKIRSTKLEDSAMYFCASGRLAGTDTQYFGPGTRLTVL.

CDR3 residues: CASSYSGGPSYEQYF. The CDR3 nucleotides read TGTGCCAGCAGTTACTCCGGGGGGCCCTCCTACGAGCAGTACTTC. V is TRBV6-5 and J is TRBJ2-7, with a possible D match to TRBD2 (7 bases). The germline V and J ends were trimmed by 0 bases and 0 bases, with 9 bases remaining between them. The CDR3 is made up of 15 amino acids. The germline CDR1 and CDR2 sequences are MNHEY and SVGAGI.

The CDR3 region is CASSEGQASNQPQHF. In DNA, the CDR3 is TGTGCCAGCAGTGAGGGACAGGCTAGCAATCAGCCCCAGCATTTT. The chain has TRBV6-4 and TRBJ1-5, with 8 bases matching TRBD1. This CDR3 spans 15 amino acids. The germline gives CDR1 MRHNA, CDR2 SNTAGT. J gave up 0 bases and V 3 bases, and 1 base lay outside the gene matches.

In its sample, this clone was seen once. The chain combines TRBV28 with TRBJ1-2; D is ambiguous. The germline V and J ends were trimmed by 4 bases and 0 bases, with 9 bases remaining between them. The germline gives CDR1 MDHEN, CDR2 SYDVKM. The CDR3 runs to 14 residues. The CDR3 region is CASSSFSSNYGYTF. The CDR3 DNA reads TGTGCCAGCAGTTCCTTCTCCTCTAACTATGGCTACACCTTC.

The chain employs TRBV9 and TRBJ2-1, with D unresolved. This CDR3 has 13 residues. The germline gives CDR1 SGDLS, CDR2 YYNGEE. V shed 4 bases and J shed 3 bases, with 8 bases lying between them. The CDR3 DNA sequence: TGTGCCAGCAGCCACGAGGACTACAATGAGCAGTTCTTC. Translation gives CASSHEDYNEQFF.

The chain recombines TRBV18 with TRBJ2-1; D gene ambiguous. The germline V gene has CDR1 KGHSH and CDR2 LQKENI. Trimming removed 2 bases at V and 6 bases at J, with 8 bases between. This CDR3 spans 13 amino acids. CDR3 loop: CASSPGQSNEQFF. The CDR3 nucleotides are TGTGCCAGCTCACCAGGGCAGTCCAATGAGCAGTTCTTC.

The genes are TRBV15 and TRBJ1-1, with 10 bases aligning to TRBD1. Germline-derived CDR1 and CDR2 are LNHNV and YYDKDF (reference sequence). Trimming at V came to 6 bases and at J to 11 bases, leaving 15 bases not matched to a gene. This CDR3 has 15 amino acids. The CDR3 DNA reads TGTGCCACCAGTCCCGAAGACAGGGGGCACGGGGGGGCTTTCTTT. Its protein product is CATSPEDRGHGGAFF.

The rearrangement links TRBV6-5 to TRBJ2-5; the D is unclear. V was trimmed by 2 bases and J by 2 bases, leaving 12 bases between them. CDR3 length: 15 residues. CDR1 and CDR2 from the germline V gene are MNHEY and SVGAGI. The CDR3 sequence is CASSYGTASQETQYF. The DNA for the CDR3 is TGTGCCAGCAGTTACGGAACAGCCTCTCAAGAGACCCAGTACTTC.

This clone has more than one count but fewer than ten. This chain links TRBV9 with TRBJ1-2; D may be TRBD1 (6 bases). Germline CDR1 SGDLS, CDR2 YYNGEE. V was cut by 2 bases and J by 4 bases, with 21 bases left in between. This CDR3 is built from 17 residues. In nucleotides, the CDR3 is TGTGCCAGCAGCGTCGGGCGCTACAGGGTAGGATTCTATGGCTACACCTTC. This codes for CASSVGRYRVGFYGYTF.

This chain connects TRBV18 to TRBJ2-1, with TRBD2 identical over 8 bases. V gave up 3 bases and J gave up 6 bases; unmatched junction bases: 7. The CDR3 has 15 amino acids. From germline, CDR1 is KGHSH and CDR2 LQKENI. This CDR3 reads CASSPPSGSGNEQFF. For the CDR3, the DNA is TGTGCCAGCTCACCGCCAAGCGGGAGTGGCAATGAGCAGTTCTTC.

V and J are TRBV4-2 and TRBJ2-7; TRBD2 agrees at 10 bases. Germline V gene lookup returns CDR1 LGHNA and CDR2 YNFKEQ. This CDR3 contains 17 residues. V shed 4 bases and J 0 bases; nucleotides not matched to a gene: 9. The CDR3 sequence: CASSPTSPSGSSYEQYF. The CDR3 DNA reads TGTGCCAGCAGCCCTACCTCCCCTAGCGGGAGCTCCTACGAGCAGTACTTC.

The V call is TRBV28, the J call TRBJ2-3, with 9 bases that match TRBD1. From germline, CDR1 is MDHEN and CDR2 SYDVKM. The CDR3 contains 17 residues. V lost 5 bases and J lost 0; bases outside the gene matches: 9. The CDR3 DNA reads as TGTGCCAGCAGTACCCGGGGACAGGGAGGTAGCACAGATACGCAGTATTTT. This sequence encodes CASSTRGQGGSTDTQYF.

This rearrangement joins TRBV7-3 to TRBJ2-4, with 12 bases matching TRBD2. The CDR3 length is 15 residues. Trimming cost V 4 bases and J 8 bases; bases outside gene matches: 6. The germline V gene encodes CDR1 SGHTA and CDR2 FQGTGA. CDR3 bases: TGTGCCAGCAGCTCTAGCGGGAGGGCCTCGGACATTCAGTACTTC. The encoded protein is CASSSSGRASDIQYF.

The V gene is TRBV2, the J gene TRBJ2-7, with D possibly TRBD2 on 6 matching bases. Germline V gene lookup returns CDR1 SNHLY and CDR2 FYNNEI. The V end lost 6 bases, the J end lost 7 bases, and 13 bases lay between the germline ends. CDR3 size: 12 residues. The CDR3 spells CASRQEAGEQYF. CDR3 nucleotide sequence: TGTGCCAGCAGACAGGAAGCGGGTGAGCAGTACTTC. The entire variable domain, with the rest obtained from reference TRBV2 and TRBJ2-7, is as follows: EPEVTQTPSHQVTQMGQEVILRCVPISNHLYFYWYRQILGQKVEFLVSFYNNEISEKSEIFDDQFSVERPDGSNFTLKIRSTKLEDSAMYFCASRQEAGEQYFGPGTRLTVT.

This clone is a singleton in its sample. The J gene is TRBJ2-2, the V gene TRBV10-3, with D perhaps matching TRBD2 (6 bases). CDR3 size: 15 residues. Germline CDR1 reads ENHRY; CDR2 reads SYGVKD. Trimming cost V 8 bases and J 8 bases, with 21 bases left between them. The CDR3: CAIGEAMAPTGELFF. The CDR3 region has the DNA TGTGCCATCGGGGAGGCGATGGCGCCCACAGGGGAGCTGTTTTTT.

The V gene is TRBV14, the J gene TRBJ2-7, with a weak D call TRBD2 (5 bases). The V end was cut by 1 base, the J end by 1 base, with 11 bases between. CDR3 length equals 15 residues. From germline, CDR1 is SGHDN and CDR2 FVKESK. The CDR3 sequence is CASSQGLGGSYEQYF. CDR3 nucleotides: TGTGCCAGCAGCCAAGGCCTGGGCGGGTCCTACGAGCAGTACTTC.

The V gene is TRBV12-3 or TRBV12-4, the J gene TRBJ2-1; D call uncertain. This CDR3 is 13 amino acids long. V was shortened by 3 bases and J by 9 bases, with 12 bases between the two germline ends. Here the CDR3 reads CASSFFTGVEQFF. The CDR3 bases are TGTGCCAGCAGTTTCTTTACTGGAGTTGAGCAGTTCTTC.

The gene calls are TRBV5-1 and TRBJ2-3; 8 bases align to TRBD2. The V gene's germline CDR1 is SGHRS and CDR2 YFSETQ. The CDR3 extends over 18 amino acids. With 0 bases clipped from V and 2 bases from J, the junction kept 11 bases outside the gene matches. Here the CDR3 reads CASSLAPAGAMYTDTQYF. CDR3 DNA: TGCGCCAGCAGCTTGGCCCCAGCGGGGGCCATGTACACAGATACGCAGTATTTT.

V usage is TRBV11-2 and J usage is TRBJ1-5; D is possibly TRBD1 (6 bases). V was shortened by 2 bases and J by 5 bases, with 10 bases between the two germline ends. The CDR3 contains 14 residues. Germline lookup yields CDR1 SGHAT and CDR2 FQNNGV. DNA of the CDR3: TGTGCCAGCAGCTTATCTACAGGGCATCAGCCCCAGCATTTT. Amino acids: CASSLSTGHQPQHF.

CDR3 coding DNA: TGTGCCAGCAGTGAAGTTGGGCCTCAGCCCCAGCATTTT. It encodes CASSEVGPQPQHF. This chain uses TRBV6-1 with TRBJ1-5; D is undetermined. V gave up 1 base and J gave up 6 bases, with 7 bases separating them. The CDR3 is 13 amino acids. CDR1 MNHNS and CDR2 SASEGT come from the germline V gene.

This chain joins TRBV18 and TRBJ2-7; 14 bases agree with TRBD2. The ends lost 4 bases at V and 1 base at J; junction bases unmatched: 9. In germline, CDR1 is KGHSH, CDR2 LQKENI. The CDR3 consists of 18 residues. In DNA form, the CDR3 reads TGTGCCAGCTCACACGGACTAGCGGGAGGTCCCCATTCCTACGAGCAGTACTTC. Residues: CASSHGLAGGPHSYEQYF.

The chain employs TRBV7-2 and TRBJ1-4; tentative D call: TRBD1 (6 bases). CDR3 length: 15 amino acids. V was cut by 1 base and J by 7 bases, with 13 bases left in between. The germline V gene encodes CDR1 SGHTA and CDR2 FQGNSA. CDR3 sequence reads: CASSLVSGAGEKLFF. The CDR3 DNA is TGTGCCAGCAGCTTAGTGTCAGGGGCAGGTGAAAAACTGTTTTTT.

This clone showed up just once. The rearrangement uses TRBV9 and TRBJ2-3; TRBD2 matches 7 bases. The CDR3 spans 16 residues. Germline lookup yields CDR1 SGDLS and CDR2 YYNGEE. V lost 0 bases, J lost 0 bases, and 4 bases stayed unmatched. This CDR3 reads CASSVVGLVSTDTQYF. The CDR3 DNA sequence: TGTGCCAGCAGCGTAGTTGGACTAGTGAGCACAGATACGCAGTATTTT. Full variable domain (missing parts from reference TRBV9 and TRBJ2-3): DSGVTQTPKHLITATGQRVTLRCSPRSGDLSVYWYQQSLDQGLQFLIQYYNGEERAKGNILERFSAQQFPDLHSELNLSSLELGDSALYFCASSVVGLVSTDTQYFGPGTRLTVL.

V usage is TRBV7-2 and J usage is TRBJ1-6; D not certain. V lost 5 bases, J lost 9 bases, and 17 bases lay in between. This CDR3 spans 15 amino acids. Germline CDR1 is SGHTA and CDR2 is FQGNSA. This CDR3 is CASSVDRQSVSPLHF. DNA of the CDR3: TGTGCCAGCAGCGTGGATCGACAATCGGTTTCACCCCTCCACTTT.

Here the CDR3 reads CASQLRTGQETQYF. The CDR3 nucleotides read TGTGCCAGCCAACTGCGGACAGGCCAAGAGACCCAGTACTTC. The chain links TRBV2 to TRBJ2-5, with 7 nucleotides matching TRBD1. The germline gives CDR1 SNHLY, CDR2 FYNNEI. This CDR3 is 14 amino acids long. Trimming at V came to 8 bases and at J to 1 base, leaving 7 bases not matched to a gene.